This is a list of T cell receptor beta chains from one sample in a study of T-cell reconstitution after alpha-beta-depleted transplantation in children. TCRdb passed the PCR reads through MiXCR, listing each CDR3 protein once. The sample yields around 960,000 distinct CDR3 sequences, roughly 29% seen once. The source was PBMCs, mostly from graft donor cells, collected 360 days after TCRalphabeta/CD19-depleted stem cell transplant. The receptors come from a boy under three years old who had a stem cell transplant for SCID, so the T cells may come from the graft donor. Each CDR3 is given with its conserved first and last residue. D genes are given only for firm matches. Rows may omit the clone size; those that give it use once, few, many or a size class.

d_call,clone_size,v_call,j_call,cdr3_nt,cdr3_aa
-,-,TRBV5-6,TRBJ2-2,TGTGCCAGCAGCTTGGTTGCAGGGTCGCCGGGGGAGCTGTTTTTT,CASSLVAGSPGELFF
-,-,TRBV5-1,TRBJ2-7,TGCGCCAGCGGGACTCCGAGCTCCTACGAGCAGTACTTC,CASGTPSSYEQYF
TRBD2,-,TRBV29-1,TRBJ2-7,TGCAGCGTTGCCGGGACTAGCGGGTCCCCTAGCTACTACGAGCAGTACTTC,CSVAGTSGSPSYYEQYF
-,-,TRBV3-1,TRBJ2-7,TGTGCCAGCAGCCAAGGGCCCCAGACCACCTACGAGCAGTACTTC,CASSQGPQTTYEQYF
-,many,TRBV6-2/TRBV6-3,TRBJ2-3,TGTGCCAGCAGTTATCCAATCACCACAGATACGCAGTATTTT,CASSYPITTDTQYF
TRBD1,-,TRBV27,TRBJ2-2,TGTGCCAGCAGTAAAACAGGGGACACCGGGGAGCTGTTTTTT,CASSKTGDTGELFF
-,-,TRBV20-1,TRBJ1-5,TGCAGTGCTAAGACTTCTGCTCACAATCAGCCCCAGCATTTT,CSAKTSAHNQPQHF
-,few,TRBV29-1,TRBJ1-1,TGCAGCGTCACAACCCAAGCAGCCCACACTGAAGCTTTCTTT,CSVTTQAAHTEAFF
TRBD2,-,TRBV5-1,TRBJ2-7,TGCGCCAGCAGCTTGGGGGACTACCTATCGCAGGAGCAGTACTTC,CASSLGDYLSQEQYF
-,-,TRBV6-5,TRBJ1-1,TGTGCCAGCAGAGCGACGTTGAACACTGAAGCTTTCTTT,CASRATLNTEAFF
-,-,TRBV12-3/TRBV12-4,TRBJ2-1,TGTGCCAGCAGTTTCCCCCGACCGAAATACAATGAGCAGTTCTTC,CASSFPRPKYNEQFF
-,-,TRBV28,TRBJ1-5,TGTGCCAGCAGCCCGGGACCCCATAATCAGCCCCAGCATTTT,CASSPGPHNQPQHF
TRBD2,-,TRBV6-1,TRBJ2-7,TGTGCCAGCAGCGAATTAGCGGGGGGGACCTACGAGCAGTACTTC,CASSELAGGTYEQYF
TRBD1,few,TRBV7-2,TRBJ2-5,TGTGCCAGCAGCCCCACCTTGACAGGGGTACAAGAGACCCAGTACTTC,CASSPTLTGVQETQYF
-,many,TRBV27,TRBJ2-1,TGTGCCAGCAGTTTAAGGACCTACTCCTACAATGAGCAGTTCTTC,CASSLRTYSYNEQFF
-,-,TRBV28,TRBJ2-5,TGTGCCAGCAGTCCCCCTCCGAGGACTCACCCTACAATTTACCAAGAGACCCAGTACTTC,CASSPPPRTHPTIYQETQYF
TRBD1,few,TRBV5-1,TRBJ1-1,TGCGCCAGCAGGAGTGACAGGGAGATACGAGCTTTCTTT,CASRSDREIRAFF
-,-,TRBV20-1,TRBJ2-5,TGCAGTGCTAGCAGTCGGGAAACTAGCCTCAGTAGGGCCCAGTACTTC,CSASSRETSLSRAQYF
-,-,TRBV18,TRBJ1-2,TGTGCCAGCTCACCACCAGGGGTGGCTGGCTACACCTTC,CASSPPGVAGYTF
-,-,TRBV6-2/TRBV6-3,TRBJ2-7,TGTGCCAGCAGTTGGTCAGGGGCGAAAACCTACGAGCAGTACTTC,CASSWSGAKTYEQYF
-,-,TRBV20-1,TRBJ2-2,TGCAGTGCTAGACTTCGGGGGCCGGACACCGGGGAGCTGTTTTTT,CSARLRGPDTGELFF
-,few,TRBV24-1,TRBJ1-3,TGTGCCACCAGTGATGATAGGGGCACCATATATTTT,CATSDDRGTIYF
-,-,TRBV14,TRBJ2-3,TGTGCCAGCAGCCAAACCGCTTTGAGGCCTACCTTT,CASSQTALRPTF
TRBD2,-,TRBV6-5,TRBJ2-3,TGTGCCAGCAGCTACGGGAGGACGTCACCGACGCAGTATTTT,CASSYGRTSPTQYF
-,-,TRBV15,TRBJ1-2,TGTGCCACCAGCAGATCCTCGACAGGCGTCACCTTC,CATSRSSTGVTF
-,few,TRBV20-1,TRBJ1-5,TGCAGTGCTAGAGAACAGGCTAATCAGCCCCAGCATTTT,CSAREQANQPQHF
-,-,TRBV4-3,TRBJ2-5,TGCGCCAGCAGCCAGTTGATCGGGGCCCAAGAGACCCAGTACTTC,CASSQLIGAQETQYF